The T cell receptor (beta chain) described here comes from a study of blood T cells in healthy people across ages. The CDR3 has 17 residues. Germline V gene sequence: CDR1 MNHEY, CDR2 SVGAGI. After removal of 6 bases from V and 1 base from J, the junction contained 10 bases not matched to a gene. Healthy Caucasian individuals from Russia aged roughly 6 to 100 were enrolled as donors. Isolation of PBMCs gave at least 7 million cells per sample. PCR was performed a second time for roughly 7 to 12 cycles using a sample-barcoded 5' primer and a J-beta primer mix. TCRdb passed the 5' RACE reads through MiXCR, listing each CDR3 protein once. The table lists 450,000 to 700,000 distinct CDR3 sequences, about 25% of them singletons. A word on this clonotype: Its antigen remains unidentified.

The study, taken as a whole, reports: No one knew whether donors had CMV, which possibly confounded expanded clonotype changes.

This chain links TRBV6-5 with TRBJ2-5, with TRBD2 identical over 11 bases. Sequenced material: blood. The source of this sequence is a woman aged 65 to 85 in good health. In nucleotides, the CDR3 is TGTGCCAGCAGCCTATCCCCCCTAGCGGGGGGCCAAGAGACCCAGTACTTC. Its translation is CASSLSPLAGGQETQYF.